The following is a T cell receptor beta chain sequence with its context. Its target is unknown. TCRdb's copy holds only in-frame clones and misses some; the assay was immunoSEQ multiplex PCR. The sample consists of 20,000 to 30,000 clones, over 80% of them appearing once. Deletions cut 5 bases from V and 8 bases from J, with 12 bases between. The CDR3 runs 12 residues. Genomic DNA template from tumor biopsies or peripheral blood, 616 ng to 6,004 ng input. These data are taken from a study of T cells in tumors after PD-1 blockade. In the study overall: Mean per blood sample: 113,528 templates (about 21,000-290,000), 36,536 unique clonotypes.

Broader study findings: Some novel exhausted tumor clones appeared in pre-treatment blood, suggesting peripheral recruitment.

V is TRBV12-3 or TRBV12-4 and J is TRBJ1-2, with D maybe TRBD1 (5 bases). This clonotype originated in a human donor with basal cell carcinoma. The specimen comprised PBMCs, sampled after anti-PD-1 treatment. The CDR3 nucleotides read TGTGCCAGCAGTAGTACAGGAGAAGGCTACACCTTC. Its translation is CASSSTGEGYTF.